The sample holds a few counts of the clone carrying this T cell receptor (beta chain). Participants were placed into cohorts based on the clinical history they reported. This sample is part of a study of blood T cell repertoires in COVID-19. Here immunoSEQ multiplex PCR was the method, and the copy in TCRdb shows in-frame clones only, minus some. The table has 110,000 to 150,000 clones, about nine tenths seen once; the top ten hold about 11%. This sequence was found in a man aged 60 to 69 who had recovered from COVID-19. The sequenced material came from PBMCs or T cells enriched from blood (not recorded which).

The CDR3 nucleotides read TGTGCCAGCAGTTTGTCCGGGACAGGGTTCTACGAGCAGTACTTC. This translates into CASSLSGTGFYEQYF. The chain joins TRBV28 to TRBJ2-7; TRBD1 aligns across 9 bases. Germline V gene data show CDR1 as MDHEN and CDR2 as SYDVKM. The CDR3 has 15 amino acids. V shed 3 bases, J shed 3 bases, and the junction held 6 bases outside the gene matches. Looking up the rest from reference TRBV28 and TRBJ2-7 gives the full variable domain: DVKVTQSSRYLVKRTGEKVFLECVQDMDHENMFWYRQDPGLGLRLIYFSYDVKMKEKGDIPEGYSVSREKKERFSLILESASTNQTSMYLCASSLSGTGFYEQYFGPGTRLTVT.